The sequence of this T cell receptor (beta chain) was determined in a study of cytomegalovirus exposure and HLA in healthy donors. Germline CDR1 is LNHDA and CDR2 is SQIVND (reference sequence). The CDR3 totals 16 residues. The ends were cut back, 3 bases at V and 3 bases at J, with 15 bases in the middle. PCR amplification relied on 60 Vbeta primers (plus 13 Jbeta primers). The table came from immunoSEQ multiplex PCR; TCRdb's copy has only in-frame clones and leaves some out. The sample has tens of thousands of clones; around 80% are singletons. The chain recombines TRBV19 with TRBJ2-1; D perhaps matches TRBD2 (6 bases). The sequenced sample was PBMCs. The source is a man aged 35 to 55 in good health and CMV-seronegative. The CDR3 nucleotides read TGTGCCAGTAGTATTGGGAGGTTAGATCTCTACAATGAGCAGTTCTTC. Translating gives CASSIGRLDLYNEQFF.